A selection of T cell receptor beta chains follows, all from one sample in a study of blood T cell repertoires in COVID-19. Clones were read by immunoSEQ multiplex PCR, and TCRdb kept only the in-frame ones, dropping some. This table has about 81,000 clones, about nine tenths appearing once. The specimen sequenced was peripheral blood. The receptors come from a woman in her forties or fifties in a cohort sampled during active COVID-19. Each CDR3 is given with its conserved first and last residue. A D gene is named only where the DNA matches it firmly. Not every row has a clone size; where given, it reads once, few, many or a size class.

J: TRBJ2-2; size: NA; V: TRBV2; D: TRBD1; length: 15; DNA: TGTGCCAGCAGCCGACAGGGGGCGAACACCGGGGAGCTGTTTTTT; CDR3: CASSRQGANTGELFF
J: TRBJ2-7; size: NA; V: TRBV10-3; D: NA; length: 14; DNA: TGTGCCATCAGTGAGTCCAGGGGTGGCTACGAGCAGTACTTC; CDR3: CAISESRGGYEQYF
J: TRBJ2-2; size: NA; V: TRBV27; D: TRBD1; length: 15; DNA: TGTGCCAGCAGTTCGACAGGGCGGGTCACCGGGGAGCTGTTTTTT; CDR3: CASSSTGRVTGELFF
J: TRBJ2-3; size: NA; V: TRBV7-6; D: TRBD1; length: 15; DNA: TGTGCCAGCAGCTTATCAGGGACAGGGGGCGATACGCAGTATTTT; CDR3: CASSLSGTGGDTQYF
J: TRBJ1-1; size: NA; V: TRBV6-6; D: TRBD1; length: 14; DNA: TGTGCCAGTTCGGCCGGACAGGGAAACACTGAAGCTTTCTTT; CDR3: CASSAGQGNTEAFF
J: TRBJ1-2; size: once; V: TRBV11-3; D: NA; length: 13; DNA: TGTGCCAGCAGCCCGACAAGATACTATGGCTACACCTTC; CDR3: CASSPTRYYGYTF
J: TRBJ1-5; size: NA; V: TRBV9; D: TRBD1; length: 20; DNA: TGTGCCAGCAGCCCCACGAGGAGGGACAGGGGGCCGTATAGCAATCAGCCCCAGCATTTT; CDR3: CASSPTRRDRGPYSNQPQHF
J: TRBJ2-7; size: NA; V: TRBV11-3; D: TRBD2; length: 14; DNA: TGTGCCAGCCGACCGGGAGGGGACTCCTACGAGCAGTACTTC; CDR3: CASRPGGDSYEQYF
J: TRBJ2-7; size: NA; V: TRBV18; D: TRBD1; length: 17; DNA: TGTGCCAGCTCACCCCAAAGGACAGGGAAGATAGCCTACGAGCAGTACTTC; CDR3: CASSPQRTGKIAYEQYF
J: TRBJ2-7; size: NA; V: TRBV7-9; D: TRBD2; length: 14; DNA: TGTGCCAGCAGCCGCGCGGGAGGGAGGGTCGAGCAGTACTTC; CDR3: CASSRAGGRVEQYF
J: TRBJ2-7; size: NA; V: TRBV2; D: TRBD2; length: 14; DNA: TGTGCCAGCAAGACTAGCGGGACCACCTACGAGCAGTACTTC; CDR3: CASKTSGTTYEQYF
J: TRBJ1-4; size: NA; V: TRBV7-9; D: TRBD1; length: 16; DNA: TGTGCCAGCAGCACAGGGGAAATTGCAACTAATGAAAAACTGTTTTTT; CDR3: CASSTGEIATNEKLFF
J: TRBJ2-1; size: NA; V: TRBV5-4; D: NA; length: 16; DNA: TGTGCCAGCAGCCTGGGTACGGGGACTGCATACAATGAGCAGTTCTTC; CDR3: CASSLGTGTAYNEQFF
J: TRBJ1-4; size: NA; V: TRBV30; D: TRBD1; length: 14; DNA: TGTGCCTGGAGTACACAGGGGGCGGGGGAAAAACTGTTTTTT; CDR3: CAWSTQGAGEKLFF
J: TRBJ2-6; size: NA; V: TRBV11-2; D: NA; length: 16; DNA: TGTGCCAGCAGCTTAGATCGTGCGGTTGGGGCCAACGTCCTGACTTTC; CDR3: CASSLDRAVGANVLTF
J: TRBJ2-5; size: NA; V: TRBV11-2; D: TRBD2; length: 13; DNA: TGTGCCAGCAGCTTAGCGGGGGGAGAGACCCAGTACTTC; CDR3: CASSLAGGETQYF
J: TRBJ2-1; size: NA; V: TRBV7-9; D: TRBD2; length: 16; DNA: TGTGCCAGCAGCTCCCCGGGGGGGGCCTCCTACAATGAGCAGTTCTTC; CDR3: CASSSPGGASYNEQFF
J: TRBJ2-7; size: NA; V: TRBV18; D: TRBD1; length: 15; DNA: TGTGCCAGCCGAGAAGGGGACAGGGCGACCTACGAGCAGTACTTC; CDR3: CASREGDRATYEQYF
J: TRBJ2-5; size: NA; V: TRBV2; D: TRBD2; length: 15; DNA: TGTGCCAGCAAAGGACTAGCGAGGTACCAAGAGACCCAGTACTTC; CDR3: CASKGLARYQETQYF
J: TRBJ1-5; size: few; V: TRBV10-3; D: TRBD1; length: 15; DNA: TGTGCCATCAGTGAGCGACAGGGAAGCGATCAGCCCCAGCATTTT; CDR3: CAISERQGSDQPQHF
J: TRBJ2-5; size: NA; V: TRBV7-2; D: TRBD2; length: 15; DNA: TGTGCCAGCAGTTACGCTAGCGGGAGGGAAGAGACCCAGTACTTC; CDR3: CASSYASGREETQYF
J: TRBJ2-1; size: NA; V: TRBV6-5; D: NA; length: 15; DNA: TGTGCCAGCAGTTACCGGAGAATCGAACTATTCGAGCAGTTCTTC; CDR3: CASSYRRIELFEQFF
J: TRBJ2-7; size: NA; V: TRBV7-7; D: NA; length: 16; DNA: TGTGCTAGCAGCTTAGCGTTGAGCAGGGGTGCCTACGAGCAGTACTTC; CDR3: CASSLALSRGAYEQYF
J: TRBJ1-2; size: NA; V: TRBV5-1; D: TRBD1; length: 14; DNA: TGCGCCAGCAGCTTGGGTCAGGGGGCGGATGGCTACACCTTC; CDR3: CASSLGQGADGYTF
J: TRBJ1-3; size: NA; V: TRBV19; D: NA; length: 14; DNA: TGTGCCAGTAGGTTTATTGGCTTTGGAAACACCATATATTTT; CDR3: CASRFIGFGNTIYF
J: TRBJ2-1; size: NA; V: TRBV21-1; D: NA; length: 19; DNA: TGTGCCAGCAGCAAACGTCCCGGGACAGGGATTAGCTCCTACAATGAGCAGTTCTTC; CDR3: CASSKRPGTGISSYNEQFF
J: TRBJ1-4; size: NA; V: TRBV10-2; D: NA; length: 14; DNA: TGCGCCAGCGGAGGGGTGGCGACTAATGAAAAACTGTTTTTT; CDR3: CASGGVATNEKLFF
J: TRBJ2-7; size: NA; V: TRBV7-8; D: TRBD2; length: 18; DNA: TGTGCCAGCAGCAATCGGCGGCTAGCGGGAGGCGGGGTATTCGCGCAGTACTTC; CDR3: CASSNRRLAGGGVFAQYF
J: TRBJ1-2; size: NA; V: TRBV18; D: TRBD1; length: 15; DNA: TGTGCCAGCTCACCGGGACAGCGGTTGTCCTATGGCTACACCTTC; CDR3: CASSPGQRLSYGYTF
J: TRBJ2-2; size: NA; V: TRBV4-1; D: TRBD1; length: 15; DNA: TGCGCCAGCAGCCACGCGGACAGGGACACCGGGGAGCTGTTTTTT; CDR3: CASSHADRDTGELFF
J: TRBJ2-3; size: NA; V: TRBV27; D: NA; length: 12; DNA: TGTGCCAGCAGCATAGGACAGAATACGCAGTATTTT; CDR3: CASSIGQNTQYF
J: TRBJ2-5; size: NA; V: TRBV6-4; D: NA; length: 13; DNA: TGTGCCAGCAGTTCTCTACGGGGGGAGACCCAGTACTTC; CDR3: CASSSLRGETQYF
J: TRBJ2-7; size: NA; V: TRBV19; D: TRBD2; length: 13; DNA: TGTGCCAGTAGTATTACAGCGGGAGACGAGCAGTACTTC; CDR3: CASSITAGDEQYF
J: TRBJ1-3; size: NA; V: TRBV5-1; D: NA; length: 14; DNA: TGCGCCAGCAGCTTCGACAGCTCTGGAAACACCATATATTTT; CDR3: CASSFDSSGNTIYF
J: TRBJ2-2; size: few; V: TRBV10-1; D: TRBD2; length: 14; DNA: TGCGCCAGCAGTAGCGGGGGGGGAACCGGGGAGCTGTTTTTT; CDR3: CASSSGGGTGELFF
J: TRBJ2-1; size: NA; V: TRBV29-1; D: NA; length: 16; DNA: TGCAGCGTTGAGTGGGTGGTGAGGGCACTAGCCGGTGAGCAGTTCTTC; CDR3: CSVEWVVRALAGEQFF
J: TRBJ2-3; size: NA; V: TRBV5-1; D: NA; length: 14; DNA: TGCGCCAGCAGCTTGAGGCAGGGATCAGATACGCAGTATTTT; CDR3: CASSLRQGSDTQYF
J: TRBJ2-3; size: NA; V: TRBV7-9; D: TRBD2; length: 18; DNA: TGTGCCAGCAGCTCTCAGAAGGGACTAGCTGGGACCACAGATACGCAGTATTTT; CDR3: CASSSQKGLAGTTDTQYF
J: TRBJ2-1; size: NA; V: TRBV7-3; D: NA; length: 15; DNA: TGTGCCAGCAGCTTAATTCCAGGCTCCTACAATGAGCAGTTCTTC; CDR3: CASSLIPGSYNEQFF
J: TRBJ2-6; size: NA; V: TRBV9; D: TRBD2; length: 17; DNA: TGTGCCAGCAGCGTATTAGCGGGAGGGCCTGGGGCCAACGTCCTGACTTTC; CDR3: CASSVLAGGPGANVLTF
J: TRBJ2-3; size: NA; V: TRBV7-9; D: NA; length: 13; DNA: TGTGCCAGCAGGGGGGCAGGGCCAGATACGCAGTATTTT; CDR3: CASRGAGPDTQYF
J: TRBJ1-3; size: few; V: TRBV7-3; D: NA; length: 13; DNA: TGTGCCAGCAGCTCCGGCTCTGGAAACACCATATATTTT; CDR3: CASSSGSGNTIYF
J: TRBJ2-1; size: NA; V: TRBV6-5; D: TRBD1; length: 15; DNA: TGTGCCAGCAGGGGGGGACAGGTTCTCTACAATGAGCAGTTCTTC; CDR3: CASRGGQVLYNEQFF
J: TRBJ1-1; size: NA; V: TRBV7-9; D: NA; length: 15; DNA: TGTGCCAGCAGCTTATCCCCCGGCGGACTCATTGAAGCTTTCTTT; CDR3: CASSLSPGGLIEAFF
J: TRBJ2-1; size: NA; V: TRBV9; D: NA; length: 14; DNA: TGTGCCAGCAGCCCTTCGGACAGTCACAATGAGCAGTTCTTC; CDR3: CASSPSDSHNEQFF
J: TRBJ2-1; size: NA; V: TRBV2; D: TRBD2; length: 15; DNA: TGTGCCAGCAAGCCGCTAGCGGGGGATTACAATGAGCAGTTCTTC; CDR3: CASKPLAGDYNEQFF
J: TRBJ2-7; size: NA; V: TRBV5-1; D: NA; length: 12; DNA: TGCGCCAGCAGCCGGGGGAGCTACGAGCAGTACTTC; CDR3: CASSRGSYEQYF
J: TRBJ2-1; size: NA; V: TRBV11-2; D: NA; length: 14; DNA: TGTGCCAGCAGCTGGGACTTACTCGGCAATGAGCAGTTCTTC; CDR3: CASSWDLLGNEQFF
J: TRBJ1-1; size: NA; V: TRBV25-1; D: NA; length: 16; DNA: TGTGCCAGCCGATCCACTCGGACGGGGGGGAACACTGAAGCTTTCTTT; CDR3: CASRSTRTGGNTEAFF
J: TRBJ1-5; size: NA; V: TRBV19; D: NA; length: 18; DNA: TGTGCCAGTACCCCAATATGGGACACAAGTTATAGCAATCAGCCCCAGCATTTT; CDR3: CASTPIWDTSYSNQPQHF
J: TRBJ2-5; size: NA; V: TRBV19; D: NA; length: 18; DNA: TGTGCCAGTAGTTTCGCCACCGTCGGGGTTCCAGAACGGGAGACCCAGTACTTC; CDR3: CASSFATVGVPERETQYF
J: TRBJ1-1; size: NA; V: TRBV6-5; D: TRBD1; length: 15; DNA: TGTGCCAGCAGTTACGGGGACAGGGGGATTACTGAAGCTTTCTTT; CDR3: CASSYGDRGITEAFF
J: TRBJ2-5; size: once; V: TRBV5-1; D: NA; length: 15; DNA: TGCGCCAGCAGCTACGGACACCGTGGGGTAGAGACCCAGTACTTC; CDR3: CASSYGHRGVETQYF